One sample yielded the 11 T cell receptor beta chains listed below, sequenced in a study of T cells in Graves' hyperthyroidism and ophthalmopathy. Using RNA transcripts as the source, TCR beta CDR3 regions were amplified. Primed by the HTBI set, a first-round RT-PCR was run on the TCR CDR3. MiXCR, run by TCRdb on the multiplex PCR reads, gives a single entry per CDR3 protein. The table has just under 750,000 distinct CDR3 sequences, about a third seen once. Sequenced input: blood. These receptors all come from a middle-aged woman with Graves' hyperthyroidism.

Remarks on this clonotype: At one end, the junction sequence differs from germline, possibly due to a read error. This chain connects TRBV7-2 to TRBJ2-7; D uncertain. CDR3 length: 13 amino acids. From germline, CDR1 is SGHTA and CDR2 FQGNSA. The CDR3 DNA sequence: TGCGCCAGCAGCCCAGACCAGGCCGGCGAGCAGTACTTC. Its protein is CASSPDQAGEQYF. The variable domain in full, with the rest retrieved from reference TRBV7-2 and TRBJ2-7, is GAGVSQSPSNKVTEKGKDVELRCDPISGHTALYWYRQSLGQGLEFLIYFQGNSAPDKSGLPSDRFSAERTGGSVSTLTIQRTQQEDSAVYLCASSPDQAGEQYFGPGTRLTVT.

The V and J genes are TRBV10-3 and TRBJ2-7; 12 bases map to TRBD1. The CDR3 is 14 amino acids. The trim removed 4 bases at V and 6 bases at J, leaving 4 bases unmatched. CDR1 is ENHRY and CDR2 is SYGVKD in the germline V gene. The DNA for the CDR3 is TGTGCCATCAGTGTGTGGGACAGGGGGCTCGAGCAGTACTTC. It codes for CAISVWDRGLEQYF.

The gene calls are TRBV24-1 and TRBJ1-2; 7 positions match TRBD1. CDR1 is KGHDR and CDR2 is SFDVKD in the germline V gene. V trimming: 4 bases; J trimming: 6 bases; junction bases outside the gene matches: 7. The CDR3 sequence is 14 residues long. The CDR3 nucleotides read TGTGCCACCAGTGAGACAGGGCGAGGGAATGGCTACACCTTC. This sequence encodes CATSETGRGNGYTF.

The J gene is TRBJ2-7, the V gene TRBV7-2, with D maybe TRBD1 (5 bases). Trimming took off 5 bases at V and 3 bases at J, with 17 bases between the two ends. Germline CDR1 SGHTA, CDR2 FQGNSA. CDR3 length: 15 amino acids. CDR3 protein: CASSVEGQGGYEQYF. In nucleotides, the CDR3 is TGTGCCAGCAGCGTTGAAGGGCAGGGCGGCTACGAGCAGTACTTC.

The V and J genes are TRBV19 and TRBJ1-2; 10 positions agree with TRBD1. This CDR3 spans 17 amino acids. V shed 6 bases and J 7 bases; nucleotides not matched to a gene: 17. Germline CDR1 and CDR2: LNHDA and SQIVND (reference sequence). CDR3 bases: TGTGCCAGTAGGTGTTGGGACAGGGGAGGAGAATGGTGTGGCTACACCTTC. Protein product: CASRCWDRGGEWCGYTF.

The chain employs TRBV6-1 and TRBJ1-5; 7 nucleotides line up with TRBD1. CDR1 and CDR2 from the germline V gene are MNHNS and SASEGT. The CDR3 loop spans 14 amino acids. V dropped 6 bases and J dropped 8; count of bases not matched to a gene: 10. The CDR3 region has the DNA TGTGCCAGCAGGAATGGACAGGCTCGGGAGCCCCAGCATTTT. Encoded protein: CASRNGQAREPQHF.

The rearrangement links TRBV10-3 to TRBJ1-4, with D unclear. The germline V and J ends were trimmed by 10 bases and 3 bases, with 15 bases remaining between them. This CDR3 is built from 14 residues. The germline CDR1 and CDR2 sequences are ENHRY and SYGVKD. CDR3 amino acids: CASTLGWPNEKLFF. CDR3 in DNA: TGTGCCAGCACCCTGGGGTGGCCTAATGAAAAACTGTTTTTT.

The rearrangement links TRBV10-3 to TRBJ2-7; D possibly corresponds to TRBD2 (5 bases). V lost 10 bases, J lost 0 bases, and 13 bases lay in between. The CDR3 is 13 residues long. CDR1 ENHRY and CDR2 SYGVKD come from the germline V gene. CDR3 coding DNA: TGTGCCAGCGTTGTGAGGGACTCCTACGAGCAGTACTTC. It codes for CASVVRDSYEQYF.

This clonotype was detected a few times. This rearrangement joins TRBV2 to TRBJ1-2, with TRBD1 as a possible D gene (5 bases). CDR3 length: 15 residues. Trimming took off 3 bases at V and 8 bases at J, with 19 bases between the two ends. Per germline, CDR1 SNHLY and CDR2 FYNNEI. In nucleotides, the CDR3 is TGTGCCAGCAGTGAGGGGGAGGATCCCCGGGGCGGCTACACCTTC. Protein product: CASSEGEDPRGGYTF.

This clonotype was seen at least ten times. The chain combines TRBV7-8 with TRBJ2-5; no definite D call. The CDR3 totals 14 residues. Trimming took 2 bases from V and 1 from J, leaving 8 bases between them. CDR1 and CDR2 (germline): SGHVS, FQNEAQ. The DNA for the CDR3 is TGTGCCAGCAGCTTATCGGGCAGCCAAGAGACCCAGTACTTC. This sequence encodes CASSLSGSQETQYF.

The gene calls are TRBV29-1 and TRBJ2-5; 9 bases align to TRBD1. There are 13 residues in the CDR3. J was trimmed by 4 bases and V by 6 bases; bases with no gene match: 6. In germline, CDR1 is SQVTM, CDR2 ANQGSEA. This chain's CDR3 is CSVFTGGRETQYF. CDR3 in DNA: TGCAGCGTATTTACAGGGGGCCGAGAGACCCAGTACTTC.